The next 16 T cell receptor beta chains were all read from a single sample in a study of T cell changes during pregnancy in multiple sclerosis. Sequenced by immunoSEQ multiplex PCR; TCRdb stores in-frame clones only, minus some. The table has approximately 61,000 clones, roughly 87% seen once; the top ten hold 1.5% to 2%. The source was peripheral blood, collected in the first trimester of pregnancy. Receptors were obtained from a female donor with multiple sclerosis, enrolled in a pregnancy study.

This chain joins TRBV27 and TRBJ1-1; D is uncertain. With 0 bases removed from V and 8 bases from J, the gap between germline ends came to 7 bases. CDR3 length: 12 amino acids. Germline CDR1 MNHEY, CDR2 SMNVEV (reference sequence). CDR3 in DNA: TGTGCCAGCAGTTTATCGCTCAGGGAAGCTTTCTTT. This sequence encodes CASSLSLREAFF.

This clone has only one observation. CDR3 nucleotide sequence: TGCGCCAGCAGTGAGGTTGGCAAGTCCTACGAGCAGTACTTC. Amino acid sequence: CASSEVGKSYEQYF. The rearrangement links TRBV10-2 to TRBJ2-7; D uncertain. The ends were cut back, 2 bases at V and 1 base at J, with 9 bases in the middle. The germline V gene has CDR1 WSHSY and CDR2 SAAADI. This CDR3 comprises 14 residues.

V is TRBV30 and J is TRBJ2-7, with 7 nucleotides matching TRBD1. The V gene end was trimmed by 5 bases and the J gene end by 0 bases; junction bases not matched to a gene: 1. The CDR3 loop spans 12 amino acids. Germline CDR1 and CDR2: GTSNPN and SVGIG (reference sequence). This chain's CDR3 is CAWGDSSYEQYF. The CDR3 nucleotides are TGTGCCTGGGGGGACAGCTCCTACGAGCAGTACTTC.

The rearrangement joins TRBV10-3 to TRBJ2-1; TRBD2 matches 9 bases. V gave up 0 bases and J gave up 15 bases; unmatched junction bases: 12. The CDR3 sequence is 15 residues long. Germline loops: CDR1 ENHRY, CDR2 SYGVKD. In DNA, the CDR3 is TGTGCCATCAGTGAGTCCGAGACTAGCGGCGACAGGCGGTTCTTC. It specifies CAISESETSGDRRFF.

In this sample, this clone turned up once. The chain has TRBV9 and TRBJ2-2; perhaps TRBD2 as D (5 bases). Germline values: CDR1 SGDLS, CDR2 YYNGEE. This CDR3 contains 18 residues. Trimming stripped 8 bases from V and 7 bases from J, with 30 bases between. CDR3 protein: CARPRSKVRGKVYGELFF. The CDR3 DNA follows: TGTGCCAGGCCACGTAGTAAGGTCCGGGGTAAGGTGTACGGGGAGCTGTTTTTT.

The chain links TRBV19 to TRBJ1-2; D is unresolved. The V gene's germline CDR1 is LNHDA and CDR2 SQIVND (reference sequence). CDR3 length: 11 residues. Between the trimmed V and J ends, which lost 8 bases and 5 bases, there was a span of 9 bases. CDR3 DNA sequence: TGTGCCAGTCGATCCACTTATGGCTACACCTTC. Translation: CASRSTYGYTF.

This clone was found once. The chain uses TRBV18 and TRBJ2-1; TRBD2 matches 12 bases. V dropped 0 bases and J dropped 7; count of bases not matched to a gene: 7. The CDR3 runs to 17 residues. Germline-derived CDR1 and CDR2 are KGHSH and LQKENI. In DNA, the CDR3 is TGTGCCAGCTCACCACCCTATCCACTAGCGGGAGGAAATGAGCAGTTCTTC. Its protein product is CASSPPYPLAGGNEQFF.

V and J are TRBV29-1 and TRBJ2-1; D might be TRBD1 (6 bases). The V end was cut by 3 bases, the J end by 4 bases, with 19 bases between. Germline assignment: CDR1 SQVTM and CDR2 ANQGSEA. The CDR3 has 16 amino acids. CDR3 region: CSVEEGKGGTYNEQFF. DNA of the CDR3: TGCAGCGTTGAGGAAGGGAAAGGGGGAACTTACAATGAGCAGTTCTTC.

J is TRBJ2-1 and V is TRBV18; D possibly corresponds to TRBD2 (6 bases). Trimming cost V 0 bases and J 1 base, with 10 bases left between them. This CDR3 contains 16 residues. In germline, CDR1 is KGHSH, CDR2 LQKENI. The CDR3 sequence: CASSPPSGRSYNEQFF. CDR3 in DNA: TGTGCCAGCTCACCACCTAGCGGCCGATCCTACAATGAGCAGTTCTTC.

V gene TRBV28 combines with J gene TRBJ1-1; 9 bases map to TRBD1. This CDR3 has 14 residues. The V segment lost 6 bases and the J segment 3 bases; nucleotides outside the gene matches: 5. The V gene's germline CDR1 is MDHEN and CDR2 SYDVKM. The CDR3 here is CASRGQGRYTEAFF. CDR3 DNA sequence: TGTGCCAGCAGGGGACAGGGTCGGTACACTGAAGCTTTCTTT.

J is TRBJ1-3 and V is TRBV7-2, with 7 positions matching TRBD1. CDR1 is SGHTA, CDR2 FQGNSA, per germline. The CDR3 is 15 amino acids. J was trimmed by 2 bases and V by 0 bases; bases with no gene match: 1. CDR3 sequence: CASSLAGTAGNTIYF. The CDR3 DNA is TGTGCCAGCAGCTTAGCCGGGACAGCTGGAAACACCATATATTTT.

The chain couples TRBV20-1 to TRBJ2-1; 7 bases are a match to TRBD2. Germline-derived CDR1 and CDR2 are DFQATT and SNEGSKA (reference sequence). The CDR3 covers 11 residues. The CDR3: CSAGEAGEQFF. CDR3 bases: TGCAGCGCGGGGGAGGCGGGTGAGCAGTTCTTC.

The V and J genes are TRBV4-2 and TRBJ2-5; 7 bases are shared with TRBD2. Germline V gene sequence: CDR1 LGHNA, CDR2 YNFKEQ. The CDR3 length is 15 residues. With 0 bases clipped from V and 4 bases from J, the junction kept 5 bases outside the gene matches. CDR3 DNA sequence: TGTGCCAGCAGCCAAGATGGGGGGGGTCGAGAGACCCAGTACTTC. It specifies CASSQDGGGRETQYF.

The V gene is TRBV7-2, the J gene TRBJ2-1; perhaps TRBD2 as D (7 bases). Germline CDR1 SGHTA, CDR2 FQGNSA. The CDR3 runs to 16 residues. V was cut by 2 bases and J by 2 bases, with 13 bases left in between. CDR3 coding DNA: TGTGCCAGCAGCTTACTGTCGGGGGGCGCCTACAATGAGCAGTTCTTC. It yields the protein CASSLLSGGAYNEQFF.

The DNA of the CDR3 is TGTGCCAGCAGCCCCGAACCGGGACTAGCGGGAACCGATGAGCAGTTCTTC. This translates into CASSPEPGLAGTDEQFF. V usage is TRBV7-2 and J usage is TRBJ2-1, with 13 bases identical to TRBD2. Germline V gives CDR1 SGHTA, CDR2 FQGNSA. V was pared by 5 bases and J by 8 bases, with 12 bases of the junction left unmatched. The CDR3 has 17 amino acids. Filled out from reference TRBV7-2 and TRBJ2-1, the complete variable domain reads GAGVSQSPSNKVTEKGKDVELRCDPISGHTALYWYRQSLGQGLEFLIYFQGNSAPDKSGLPSDRFSAERTGGSVSTLTIQRTQQEDSAVYLCASSPEPGLAGTDEQFFGPGTRLTVL.

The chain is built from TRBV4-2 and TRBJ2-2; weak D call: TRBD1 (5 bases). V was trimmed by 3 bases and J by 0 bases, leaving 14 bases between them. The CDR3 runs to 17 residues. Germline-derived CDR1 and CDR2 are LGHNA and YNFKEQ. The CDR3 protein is CASSQGLGQTNTGELFF. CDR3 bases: TGTGCCAGCAGCCAGGGGCTTGGGCAGACGAACACCGGGGAGCTGTTTTTT.